These 21 T cell receptor beta chains were all obtained from the same sample, sequenced in a study of metastatic and nonmetastatic thyroid tumors. TCRdb reanalyzed the PCR reads with MiXCR. The top ten hold about 20% of the sample, which has 19,000 or so clones, 25% to 30% seen once. Thyroid surgery was performed in patients who had received no treatment beforehand. Sequencing was performed on blood. Every receptor here comes from a female donor with papillary thyroid cancer or a benign thyroid nodule (not recorded which). Some clones in this sample may be carry-over from other donors' samples.

At least ten counts were recorded for this clone. A read error is possible here, since a much larger clone lies one base away. This CDR3 reads CSATRIQGSDEQYF. The CDR3 nucleotides are TGCAGTGCTACACGCATACAGGGATCCGACGAGCAGTACTTC. This sequence joins TRBV20-1 and TRBJ2-7; possible D gene TRBD1, 6 bases. This CDR3 region has 14 residues. Trimming stripped 4 bases from V and 5 bases from J, with 18 bases between. Per the germline V gene, CDR1 is DFQATT and CDR2 is SNEGSKA (reference sequence).

The chain employs TRBV5-1 and TRBJ1-2; 9 positions agree with TRBD1. Germline CDR1 is SGHRS and CDR2 is YFSETQ. The V gene end was trimmed by 4 bases and the J gene end by 2 bases; junction bases not matched to a gene: 3. This CDR3 comprises 14 residues. CDR3 protein: CASSTGQGNYGYTF. The CDR3 DNA follows: TGCGCCAGCAGCACGGGACAGGGCAACTATGGCTACACCTTC.

This sequence joins TRBV30 and TRBJ2-7, with D tentatively TRBD2 (6 bases). This CDR3 is built from 13 residues. V lost 2 bases and J lost 5, with 13 bases in between. Germline V CDR1 and CDR2: GTSNPN, SVGIG (reference sequence). The CDR3 reads CAWSTGLTHEQYF. Written as DNA, the CDR3 is TGTGCCTGGAGTACAGGACTAACCCACGAGCAGTACTTC. The full variable domain, completed using reference TRBV30 and TRBJ2-7, is SQTIHQWPATLVQPVGSPLSLECTVEGTSNPNLYWYRQAAGRGLQLLFYSVGIGQISSEVPQNLSASRPQDRQFILSSKKLLLSDSGFYLCAWSTGLTHEQYFGPGTRLTVT.

The V call is TRBV18, the J call TRBJ2-6; D call uncertain. The CDR3 is made up of 17 amino acids. The germline V gene encodes CDR1 KGHSH and CDR2 LQKENI. V was clipped by 6 bases and J by 0 bases, with 15 bases between them. CDR3 region: CASSPGAARSGANVLTF. Written as DNA, the CDR3 is TGTGCCAGCTCCCCCGGAGCAGCGCGCTCTGGGGCCAACGTCCTGACTTTC.

This clone turned up a few times. V is TRBV27 and J is TRBJ2-7; D uncertain. Trimming took 4 bases from V and 4 from J, leaving 2 bases between them. CDR1 and CDR2 from the germline V gene are MNHEY and SMNVEV (reference sequence). The CDR3 spans 10 residues. The CDR3 spells CASSSYEQYF. The CDR3 DNA follows: TGTGCCAGCAGTTCATACGAGCAGTACTTC.

This clone was observed many times. The chain joins TRBV3-1 to TRBJ1-1, with D unresolved. CDR1 is LGHDT, CDR2 YNNKEL, per germline (reference sequence). V gave up 1 base and J gave up 3 bases, with 12 bases separating them. The CDR3 runs 15 residues. CDR3 DNA: TGTGCCAGCAGCCAAGGAGTGTTAGAAGACACTGAAGCTTTCTTT. This gives the protein CASSQGVLEDTEAFF.

This clone was observed many times. The rearrangement links TRBV5-1 to TRBJ1-1; 7 bases fit TRBD1. Germline V gives CDR1 SGHRS, CDR2 YFSETQ. Losses at the gene ends were 2 bases for V and 7 bases for J; bases not matched to a gene: 8. This CDR3 is built from 14 residues. CDR3 nucleotides: TGCGCCAGCAGCTTTGACTTTCGGGACAGTGAAGCTTTCTTT. Protein: CASSFDFRDSEAFF.

The rearrangement links TRBV2 to TRBJ1-2, with D possibly being TRBD1 (5 bases). This CDR3 has 10 amino acids. Trimming stripped 11 bases from V and 8 bases from J, with 12 bases between. Germline V CDR1 and CDR2: SNHLY, FYNNEI. CDR3 sequence: CAFREGGYTF. The CDR3 DNA sequence: TGTGCCTTCAGGGAGGGGGGCTACACCTTC.

This clone was seen at least ten times. The J gene is TRBJ1-1, the V gene TRBV20-1; D is uncertain. The V and J ends lost 3 bases and 1 base respectively, with 6 bases between them. The CDR3 length is 12 residues. Germline assignment: CDR1 DFQATT and CDR2 SNEGSKA (reference sequence). This CDR3 is CSASVRNTEAFF. In DNA form, the CDR3 reads TGCAGTGCTAGTGTTCGGAACACTGAAGCTTTCTTT.

In this sample, this clone is medium-sized. This sequence joins TRBV19 and TRBJ1-6; TRBD1 might be the D (6 bases). The V end was cut by 3 bases, the J end by 10 bases, with 10 bases between. Germline V gene data show CDR1 as LNHDA and CDR2 as SQIVND (reference sequence). This CDR3 contains 13 residues. DNA of the CDR3: TGTGCCAGTAGTATGTCCCAGGGGTCACCCCTCCACTTT. Its protein is CASSMSQGSPLHF. Using reference TRBV19 and TRBJ1-6 for the parts outside the CDR3, the full variable domain is DGGITQSPKYLFRKEGQNVTLSCEQNLNHDAMYWYRQDPGQGLRLIYYSQIVNDFQKGDIAEGYSVSREKKESFPLTVTSAQKNPTAFYLCASSMSQGSPLHFGNGTRLTVT.

This clone came up many times. One end of the junction fails to match germline, which may point to a read error. V gene TRBV5-1 combines with J gene TRBJ1-1; 7 bases agree with TRBD1. The CDR3 is made up of 16 amino acids. Germline V gives CDR1 SGHRS, CDR2 YFSETQ. Here the CDR3 reads CASSGRDSLGDTEASF. Written as DNA, the CDR3 is TGCGCCAGCAGCGGGAGGGACAGCCTTGGCGACACTGAAGCTTCCTTT.

In this sample, this clone turned up a few times. The chain couples TRBV10-3 to TRBJ2-2; D might be TRBD1 (6 bases). The CDR3 totals 14 residues. Per the germline V gene, CDR1 is ENHRY and CDR2 is SYGVKD. The germline V and J ends were trimmed by 4 bases and 0 bases, with 6 bases remaining between them. The DNA of the CDR3 is TGTGCCATCAGTGGGACAGCGAACACCGGGGAGCTGTTTTTT. It translates to CAISGTANTGELFF.

This clone was counted a single time. The rearrangement joins TRBV28 to TRBJ1-2, with a tentative D call TRBD1 (6 bases). V shed 7 bases and J shed 7 bases, with 22 bases lying between them. Looked up from germline, CDR1 is MDHEN and CDR2 is SYDVKM. The CDR3 is 15 residues long. The CDR3 is CASTPGGPAHSGYTF. Written as DNA, the CDR3 is TGTGCCAGCACTCCCGGGGGGCCCGCGCACTCTGGCTACACCTTC.

This chain's CDR3 is CSATPGSTDGSPLHF. The CDR3 DNA follows: TGCAGTGCTACCCCAGGGAGTACGGACGGATCACCCCTCCACTTT. The chain links TRBV20-1 to TRBJ1-6, with D tentatively TRBD1 (5 bases). The germline V and J ends were trimmed by 4 bases and 10 bases, with 20 bases remaining between them. This CDR3 spans 15 amino acids. Germline V gene data show CDR1 as DFQATT and CDR2 as SNEGSKA (reference sequence).

This clone occurred a few times. V usage is TRBV28 and J usage is TRBJ2-3; D is undetermined. The V gene lost 8 bases and the J gene lost 7 bases, with 16 bases spanning the gap. Germline V CDR1 and CDR2: MDHEN, SYDVKM. The CDR3 contains 13 residues. CDR3 region: CASGQLERHTQYF. The CDR3 DNA follows: TGTGCCAGCGGCCAGTTAGAAAGGCATACGCAGTATTTT.

This clone counts as medium-sized (0.01 to 0.1%). The V call is TRBV6-2 or TRBV6-3, the J call TRBJ1-5; a weak D match, TRBD1 (6 bases). The germline V gene has CDR1 MNHEY and CDR2 SVGEGT. V was shortened by 4 bases and J by 4 bases, with 20 bases between the two germline ends. The CDR3 spans 17 residues. CDR3 sequence reads: CASSSPGGGSGNQPQHF. The CDR3 region has the DNA TGTGCCAGCAGTTCTCCGGGGGGCGGGAGCGGTAATCAGCCCCAGCATTTT.

The V gene is TRBV9, the J gene TRBJ2-7; 10 bases match TRBD2. The germline CDR1 and CDR2 sequences are SGDLS and YYNGEE. Trimming took 7 bases from V and 3 from J; bases not matched to a gene: 10. The length of the CDR3 is 15 residues. The CDR3 nucleotides are TGTGCCAGCGGAGGGTGGGCTAGCGGGAGCTACGAGCAGTACTTC. Its protein product is CASGGWASGSYEQYF.

This clone was seen a handful of times. The chain carries TRBV7-8 and TRBJ2-1, with D hard to call. Germline loops: CDR1 SGHVS, CDR2 FQNEAQ. The CDR3 has 12 residues. Trimming pared 1 base from V and 7 bases from J, leaving 5 bases between. DNA for the CDR3: TGTGCCAGCAGCTTAGGACGGAATGAGCAGTTCTTC. Amino acid sequence: CASSLGRNEQFF. Based on the CDR3 plus reference TRBV7-8 and TRBJ2-1, the full variable domain is GAGVSQSPRYKVAKRGQDVALRCDPISGHVSLFWYQQALGQGPEFLTYFQNEAQLDKSGLPSDRFFAERPEGSVSTLKIQRTQQEDSAVYLCASSLGRNEQFFGPGTRLTVL.

This clone occurred a few times. The chain is built from TRBV6-1 and TRBJ2-5, with D maybe TRBD2 (7 bases). With 2 bases removed from V and 9 bases from J, the gap between germline ends came to 16 bases. Germline values: CDR1 MNHNS, CDR2 SASEGT. CDR3 length: 14 residues. CDR3 in amino acids: CASSELWGGGAQYF. CDR3 coding DNA: TGTGCCAGCAGTGAATTGTGGGGGGGCGGGGCCCAGTACTTC.

This clone was counted at least ten times. V and J are TRBV6-5 and TRBJ1-5; the D gene is possibly TRBD1 (6 bases). CDR3 length: 16 residues. The V end was cut by 0 bases, the J end by 0 bases, with 9 bases between. Germline-derived CDR1 and CDR2 are MNHEY and SVGAGI. CDR3 sequence (DNA): TGTGCCAGCAGTTACTCGACAGGAACTAGCAATCAGCCCCAGCATTTT. It codes for CASSYSTGTSNQPQHF.

This clone was detected ten times or more. The chain combines TRBV6-4 with TRBJ2-2; 9 bases fit TRBD1. After removal of 7 bases from V and 3 bases from J, the junction contained 3 bases not matched to a gene. CDR3 length equals 14 residues. Germline lookup yields CDR1 MRHNA and CDR2 SNTAGT. CDR3 in amino acids: CASKRTGDTGELFF. The CDR3 DNA sequence: TGTGCCAGCAAAAGGACAGGGGACACCGGGGAGCTGTTTTTT.